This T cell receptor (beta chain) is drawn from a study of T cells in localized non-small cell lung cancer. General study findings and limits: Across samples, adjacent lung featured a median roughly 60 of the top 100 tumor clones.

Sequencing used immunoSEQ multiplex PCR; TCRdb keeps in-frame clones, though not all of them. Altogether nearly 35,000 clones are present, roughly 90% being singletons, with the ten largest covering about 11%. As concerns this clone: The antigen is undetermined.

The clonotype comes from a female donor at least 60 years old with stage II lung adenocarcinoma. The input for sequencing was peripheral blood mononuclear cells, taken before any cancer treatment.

The CDR3 bases are TGTGCCAGCAGTCAATCCGGGACAGGGAATACGCAGTATTTT. Its protein is CASSQSGTGNTQYF. The chain couples TRBV28 to TRBJ2-3; 9 positions match TRBD1. CDR3 length: 14 amino acids. Germline lookup yields CDR1 MDHEN and CDR2 SYDVKM. With 5 bases clipped from V and 7 bases from J, the junction kept 7 bases outside the gene matches.